This T cell receptor beta chain was recovered during a study of blood T cells in healthy people across ages. Study-wide background: About one barcoded beta molecule per two T cells was captured by template switching.

The germline V gene has CDR1 MDHEN and CDR2 SYDVKM. V shed 7 bases and J shed 4 bases, with 14 bases lying between them. The CDR3 is 13 residues long. Combining a sample-barcoded 5' primer with a J-beta primer mix, a second PCR ran for about 6 to 12 cycles. One entry per CDR3 protein results from TCRdb running MiXCR on the 5' RACE reads. The sample lists roughly 680,000 distinct CDR3 sequences; around 49% were seen once. Sequenced input: blood. The J gene is TRBJ2-7, the V gene TRBV28, with D perhaps matching TRBD2 (5 bases). This sequence was found in a woman aged 55-69 years in good health. For the CDR3, the DNA is TGTGCCAGCAAGAGAGGAGGTTTGTACGAGCAGTACTTC. The encoded protein is CASKRGGLYEQYF. Full variable domain (outside the CDR3, taken from reference TRBV28 and TRBJ2-7): DVKVTQSSRYLVKRTGEKVFLECVQDMDHENMFWYRQDPGLGLRLIYFSYDVKMKEKGDIPEGYSVSREKKERFSLILESASTNQTSMYLCASKRGGLYEQYFGPGTRLTVT.